This T cell receptor (beta chain) is drawn from a study of regulatory T cells in long-lasting Graves disease. With V trimmed by 4 bases and J by 5 bases, 17 bases remained unmatched. The CDR3 is 17 amino acids. Germline CDR1 is SGHNT and CDR2 is YYREEE (reference sequence). This clonotype was recorded many times. With iRepertoire HTBI primers and Arm-PCR of CDR3 regions, TCR beta libraries were built. Using its own MiXCR run on the multiplex PCR reads, TCRdb lists one record per CDR3 protein. The table includes fewer than 650,000 distinct CDR3 sequences, 15% to 20% detected once. Time point of the sample: newly diagnosed GD, antithyroid drugs for less than 3 months. RNA extracted from PBMCs served as the sequencing template. The sample was also linked to a second study, of T cells in Graves' hyperthyroidism and ophthalmopathy.

The clonotype originates from a young man with Graves disease. The chain employs TRBV5-4 and TRBJ2-5, with 7 bases that match TRBD1. The sequencing used peripheral blood mononuclear cells (PBMCs), collected at new diagnosis, from a patient treated with antithyroid drugs. CDR3 DNA sequence: TGTGCCAGCAGCCGATCGGGACAGCCCAGCTTAATGGAGACCCAGTACTTC. Translated, it gives CASSRSGQPSLMETQYF.